The 30 T cell receptor beta chains in this list originate from one sample, sequenced in a study of blood T cell repertoires in COVID-19. Produced via immunoSEQ multiplex PCR; TCRdb's table is partial and in-frame only. The data show a few hundred thousand clones, about 90% seen once. The specimen sequenced was PBMCs or T cells enriched from blood (not recorded which). The receptors shown here come from a woman aged 30 to 39 who had recovered from COVID-19.

The rearrangement uses TRBV2 and TRBJ1-2, with TRBD1 matching 8 bases. V was clipped by 7 bases and J by 3 bases; unmatched bases: 13. From germline, CDR1 is SNHLY and CDR2 FYNNEI. CDR3 length: 16 residues. The CDR3 DNA reads TGTGCCAGCATCGTGGACAGGGCCACTGGGGACTATGGCTACACCTTC. It yields the protein CASIVDRATGDYGYTF.

J is TRBJ1-2 and V is TRBV14; no reliable D call. The germline V gene encodes CDR1 SGHDN and CDR2 FVKESK. With 4 bases removed from V and 7 bases from J, the gap between germline ends came to 13 bases. The CDR3 has 13 amino acids. In nucleotides, the CDR3 is TGTGCCAGCAGCCGTACCGAGCTAGGTGGCTACACCTTC. It specifies CASSRTELGGYTF.

Regarding this clone: The junction does not match germline at one end; this may be a read error. The rearrangement joins TRBV7-7 to TRBJ2-1; TRBD1 agrees at 10 bases. CDR1 and CDR2 (germline): SSHAT, FNYEAQ (reference sequence). This CDR3 region has 14 residues. This CDR3 is CASSLGQGMNEQFF. Here the CDR3 DNA reads TGTGCTAGCAGCTTGGGACAGGGGATGAATGAGCAGTTCTTC.

This rearrangement joins TRBV5-4 to TRBJ2-3; a weak D match, TRBD2 (6 bases). The CDR3 contains 15 residues. Germline assignment: CDR1 SGHNT and CDR2 YYREEE (reference sequence). Trimming took off 3 bases at V and 3 bases at J, with 14 bases between the two ends. This CDR3 is CASSSKQAGTDTQYF. The DNA for the CDR3 is TGTGCCAGCAGCTCGAAGCAGGCGGGGACAGATACGCAGTATTTT.

This chain joins TRBV7-9 and TRBJ1-4, with TRBD1 as a possible D gene (6 bases). CDR1 and CDR2 from the germline V gene are SEHNR and FQNEAQ (reference sequence). The CDR3 sequence is 16 residues long. V lost 5 bases and J lost 0, with 13 bases in between. This chain's CDR3 is CASSDRDTATNEKLFF. The CDR3 bases are TGTGCCAGCAGCGACCGGGACACTGCAACTAATGAAAAACTGTTTTTT.

The V call is TRBV6-5, the J call TRBJ2-2; 12 bases fit TRBD2. CDR3 length: 15 residues. Germline V gives CDR1 MNHEY, CDR2 SVGAGI. J gave up 10 bases and V 4 bases, and 7 bases lay outside the gene matches. This CDR3 reads CASSSRTSGAEELFF. CDR3 bases: TGTGCCAGCAGTTCACGGACTAGCGGGGCGGAGGAGCTGTTTTTT.

This clone came up a few times. The J gene is TRBJ2-5, the V gene TRBV28; possible D gene TRBD2, 7 bases. Germline CDR1 and CDR2: MDHEN and SYDVKM. The CDR3 covers 15 residues. The V and J ends lost 8 bases and 6 bases respectively, with 22 bases between them. This CDR3 is CASRVGGGLAKTQYF. The CDR3 DNA follows: TGTGCCAGCCGGGTAGGGGGGGGCTTAGCGAAGACCCAGTACTTC.

This chain uses TRBV7-2 with TRBJ1-3; 8 bases line up with TRBD1. Germline V lookup: CDR1 SGHTA, CDR2 FQGNSA. Germline trimming cut 5 bases from V and 2 bases from J; bases unmatched to any gene: 5. The CDR3 length is 15 residues. The CDR3 DNA reads TGTGCCAGCAGCAGAAGGACAGGGCCTGGAAACACCATATATTTT. Translation: CASSRRTGPGNTIYF.

The chain couples TRBV19 to TRBJ2-1; 13 positions match TRBD2. The V segment lost 3 bases and the J segment 9 bases; nucleotides outside the gene matches: 11. This CDR3 contains 17 residues. Germline-derived CDR1 and CDR2 are LNHDA and SQIVND (reference sequence). The CDR3 DNA follows: TGTGCCAGTAGTATCGGCCCGACTAGCGGGAGGACCAGTGAGCAGTTCTTC. Translating gives CASSIGPTSGRTSEQFF.

The rearrangement uses TRBV6-5 and TRBJ2-5; 8 nucleotides match TRBD1. Germline CDR1 and CDR2: MNHEY and SVGAGI. The V gene end was trimmed by 11 bases and the J gene end by 4 bases; junction bases not matched to a gene: 9. This CDR3 is 13 amino acids long. CDR3 coding DNA: TGTGCCGGACGGACAGGGACTTCAGAGACCCAGTACTTC. Translated: CAGRTGTSETQYF.

V usage is TRBV29-1 and J usage is TRBJ1-1; TRBD1 is a possible D gene (6 bases). The V gene lost 6 bases and the J gene lost 5 bases, with 16 bases spanning the gap. Germline values: CDR1 SQVTM, CDR2 ANQGSEA. There are 13 residues in the CDR3. This CDR3 is CSVAGDQGTEAFF. CDR3 sequence (DNA): TGCAGCGTCGCAGGGGATCAGGGGACTGAAGCTTTCTTT.

The chain links TRBV30 to TRBJ2-7; TRBD1 matches 9 bases. From germline, CDR1 is GTSNPN and CDR2 SVGIG (reference sequence). V lost 5 bases to trimming and J lost 5 bases; unmatched junction nucleotides: 10. The CDR3 spans 14 residues. The CDR3 region is CAWVFGTGFHEQYF. DNA of the CDR3: TGTGCCTGGGTGTTCGGGACAGGGTTCCACGAGCAGTACTTC.

This chain joins TRBV5-6 and TRBJ1-2; D gene ambiguous. The CDR3 has 14 residues. CDR1 SGHDT and CDR2 YYEEEE come from the germline V gene. Trimming cost V 0 bases and J 6 bases, with 12 bases left between them. CDR3 sequence (DNA): TGTGCCAGCAGCTTGGGACGGGATATTCATGGCTACACCTTC. Residues: CASSLGRDIHGYTF.

CDR3 sequence reads: CASSLDRAFSGANVLTF. Written as DNA, the CDR3 is TGTGCCAGCAGTTTGGACAGGGCTTTCTCTGGGGCCAACGTCCTGACTTTC. The chain uses TRBV28 and TRBJ2-6; 8 nucleotides line up with TRBD1. Per the germline V gene, CDR1 is MDHEN and CDR2 is SYDVKM. V trimming: 3 bases; J trimming: 0 bases; junction bases outside the gene matches: 4. The CDR3 spans 17 residues.

The rearrangement links TRBV3-1 (or the pseudogene TRBV3-2) to TRBJ1-4; weak D call: TRBD1 (5 bases). Germline V CDR1 and CDR2: LGHDT, YNNKEL (reference sequence). Deletions cut 3 bases from V and 0 bases from J, with 17 bases between. This CDR3 is built from 18 residues. The CDR3 loop is CASSQTDGDYATNEKLFF. The CDR3 nucleotides are TGTGCCAGCAGCCAGACGGACGGGGACTATGCAACTAATGAAAAACTGTTTTTT.

The CDR3 is CASSLRRDEKLFF. CDR3 coding DNA: TGTGCCAGCAGTTTAAGGAGGGATGAAAAACTGTTTTTT. The chain uses TRBV27 and TRBJ1-4, with D unclear. V lost 2 bases, J lost 6 bases, and 7 bases lay in between. The CDR3 is 13 residues long. Germline values: CDR1 MNHEY, CDR2 SMNVEV (reference sequence). Full variable domain (remainder filled in from reference TRBV27 and TRBJ1-4): EAQVTQNPRYLITVTGKKLTVTCSQNMNHEYMSWYRQDPGLGLRQIYYSMNVEVTDKGDVPEGYKVSRKEKRNFPLILESPSPNQTSLYFCASSLRRDEKLFFGSGTQLSVL.

The rearrangement links TRBV4-1 to TRBJ2-2; D is possibly TRBD1 (5 bases). CDR1 and CDR2 (germline): MGHRA, YSYEKL. This CDR3 region has 15 residues. The germline V and J ends were trimmed by 4 bases and 0 bases, with 9 bases remaining between them. This CDR3 reads CASSRSTANTGELFF. CDR3 nucleotide sequence: TGCGCCAGCAGCCGATCGACAGCGAACACCGGGGAGCTGTTTTTT.

This rearrangement joins TRBV11-2 to TRBJ1-2, with D possibly matching TRBD1 (6 bases). The CDR3 loop spans 15 amino acids. In germline, CDR1 is SGHAT, CDR2 FQNNGV. V gave up 5 bases and J gave up 0 bases, with 13 bases separating them. CDR3 nucleotides: TGTGCCAGCAGCCAACAGGGAACGGCTAACTATGGCTACACCTTC. Protein sequence: CASSQQGTANYGYTF.

This clone was recorded a few times. V usage is TRBV7-2 and J usage is TRBJ1-3, with a tentative D call TRBD1 (5 bases). Germline V gene sequence: CDR1 SGHTA, CDR2 FQGNSA. The CDR3 is 17 amino acids. Trimming shortened V by 1 base and J by 0 bases, and 13 bases separated the two germline ends. The CDR3 region has the DNA TGTGCCAGCAGCTTAGTTTCCCAGACAGCCTCTGGAAACACCATATATTTT. Residues: CASSLVSQTASGNTIYF.

This sequence joins TRBV18 and TRBJ1-1; D not certain. V was clipped by 3 bases and J by 9 bases, with 11 bases between them. Germline CDR1 and CDR2: KGHSH and LQKENI. The CDR3 is 12 residues long. For the CDR3, the DNA is TGTGCCAGCTCACCTCAAGGGAGTCAAGCTTTCTTT. Translating it yields CASSPQGSQAFF.

In this sample, this clone turned up many times. The V call is TRBV19, the J call TRBJ1-1; D is uncertain. Germline loops: CDR1 LNHDA, CDR2 SQIVND (reference sequence). The CDR3 spans 10 residues. Trimming removed 9 bases from V and 3 bases from J, with 5 bases in between. For the CDR3, the DNA is TGTGCCAGACGGTACACTGAAGCTTTCTTT. Residues: CARRYTEAFF.

This sequence joins TRBV7-9 and TRBJ2-7; 11 bases map to TRBD2. The ends lost 5 bases at V and 6 bases at J; junction bases unmatched: 6. Germline CDR1 reads SEHNR; CDR2 reads FQNEAQ (reference sequence). This CDR3 has 14 residues. The CDR3 is CASSAGTSGLEQYF. The CDR3 coding sequence is TGTGCCAGCAGCGCCGGGACTAGCGGACTCGAGCAGTACTTC.

V is TRBV27 and J is TRBJ1-1; D is unclear. In germline, CDR1 is MNHEY, CDR2 SMNVEV (reference sequence). The CDR3 runs 13 residues. Trimming took off 3 bases at V and 0 bases at J, with 5 bases between the two ends. The CDR3 bases are TGTGCCAGCAGTTTGTGGCTGAACACTGAAGCTTTCTTT. It yields the protein CASSLWLNTEAFF.

This sequence joins TRBV6-4 and TRBJ2-2; 8 bases are shared with TRBD2. From germline, CDR1 is MRHNA and CDR2 SNTAGT. The CDR3 contains 13 residues. V trimming: 4 bases; J trimming: 7 bases; junction bases outside the gene matches: 2. As DNA, the CDR3 is TGTGCCAGCAGTGGACTAGCGCACGGGGAGCTGTTTTTT. Amino acids: CASSGLAHGELFF.

V and J are TRBV27 and TRBJ1-2, with D possibly being TRBD1 (6 bases). The germline V gene encodes CDR1 MNHEY and CDR2 SMNVEV (reference sequence). V was trimmed by 4 bases and J by 3 bases, leaving 15 bases between them. The CDR3 runs to 15 residues. CDR3 amino acids: CASSSIPTGYYGYTF. The DNA of the CDR3 is TGTGCCAGCAGTTCGATACCGACAGGATACTATGGCTACACCTTC.

The rearrangement joins TRBV4-1 to TRBJ1-2; 9 bases are shared with TRBD1. The CDR3 spans 15 residues. CDR1 is MGHRA and CDR2 is YSYEKL in the germline V gene. V gave up 3 bases and J gave up 2 bases; unmatched junction bases: 4. The CDR3, as DNA: TGCGCCAGCAGCCAGCCGGGACAGGGCAACTATGGCTACACCTTC. Its translation: CASSQPGQGNYGYTF.

This rearrangement joins TRBV21-1 to TRBJ2-3; TRBD1, as called in the table, went unchecked against the DNA. TRBV21-1 represents a pseudogene. There are 18 residues in the CDR3. The CDR3 sequence: CASSKRQGAIPHTDTQYF. The CDR3 nucleotides read TGTGCCAGCAGCAAACGACAGGGGGCCATCCCCCACACAGATACGCAGTATTTT.

The chain couples TRBV5-4 to TRBJ1-1; TRBD1 matches 10 bases. The J segment lost 3 bases and the V segment lost 3 bases, leaving 8 bases of the junction unmatched. The CDR3 is 16 residues long. Germline CDR1 and CDR2: SGHNT and YYREEE (reference sequence). CDR3 protein: CASSSKGQGLYTEAFF. The DNA for the CDR3 is TGTGCCAGCAGCTCCAAGGGACAGGGGTTATACACTGAAGCTTTCTTT.

The CDR3: CAWSVAQSAFF. The CDR3 nucleotides are TGTGCCTGGAGTGTTGCACAGTCCGCTTTCTTT. The chain joins TRBV30 to TRBJ1-1; D is unclear. Germline V gene data show CDR1 as GTSNPN and CDR2 as SVGIG (reference sequence). V was cut by 0 bases and J by 11 bases, with 10 bases left in between. CDR3 length equals 11 residues.

V usage is TRBV7-9 and J usage is TRBJ2-1; 9 bases are a match to TRBD2. The V segment lost 5 bases and the J segment 10 bases; nucleotides outside the gene matches: 6. The CDR3 is 13 amino acids. Germline lookup yields CDR1 SEHNR and CDR2 FQNEAQ (reference sequence). In DNA form, the CDR3 reads TGTGCCAGCAGCGGGACTAGCTATGGGGAGCAGTTCTTC. It is translated as CASSGTSYGEQFF.